This T cell receptor (beta chain) was obtained from a study of cytomegalovirus exposure and HLA in healthy donors listed by TCRdb under 2017. A note on the overall study: In an earlier analysis of 450 to 750 of the donors, 276 Gb of sequence data and about 110 million unique TCR beta sequences from about 179 million T cells were reported. An early release covering roughly 580 HLA-typed donors comprised 250 to 350 gigabases of sequencing data and 65 million to 100 million unique TCR sequences. Of the approximately 370 genotyped donors, 65% to 90% were placed in the genetic ancestry cluster associated with self-reported Caucasian donors. The study was designed to test whether signatures of past pathogen exposure could be identified by cataloging public T cell receptors. The study used immunosequencing to profile the T cell repertoires of about 670 subjects and linked those repertoires to cytomegalovirus serostatus. Besides the first cohort of roughly 700 subjects, a separate validation cohort made up of 120 different subjects was used. To predict cytomegalovirus infection status, the study brought together high-throughput TCR immunosequencing, statistical association of individual TCRs with disease status, and machine learning. To study patterns of TCR occurrence, a later analysis re-analyzed previously published TCR beta repertoires from 650 to 750 donors and added high-resolution HLA genotyping. In the later analysis, no new phenotypic data were used to find candidate immune exposures; instead, reliance was placed on TCR beta sequences and their occurrence across donors. An earlier analysis of approximately 630 of the donors applied high-throughput TCR beta sequencing to assess whether each TCR beta V gene segment acted as functional or pseudogenic. Donor age, sex, ethnicity and CMV serostatus were collected together with the repertoire data. In a later genetic analysis, genome-wide SNP genotypes for about three fifths of the 666 donors were used, and that subset was treated as a discovery cohort. Every discovery cohort repertoire had been produced on one sequencing platform. Both class I and class II loci were covered by HLA typing, at four-digit resolution. The number of typed donors differed by locus: roughly 620-640 for A, B, C, DRB1 and DQB1; some 500 for DQA1; approximately 600 for DPA1; and approximately 450 for DPB1. About five DR-DQ haplotypes were treated as single units for association and clustering because of strong linkage in the cohort. On average, roughly 240,000 unique TCR beta nucleotide sequences were sequenced per donor among 398 genotyped donors of the cohort, with around 19% of those sequences being non-productive.

The cohort consisted of some 670 healthy bone marrow donors. All cohort members were sampled while nominally healthy, although unrecorded immune exposures were likely present. The donor was CMV seronegative and was included in the group of approximately 350 seronegative cohort members. A peripheral blood sample was collected from each donor, and TCR beta sequencing was performed on peripheral blood mononuclear cells. Genomic DNA extraction from the blood cell samples was performed with the Qiagen DNeasy Blood Extraction Kit. Details on this clone: The antigen it recognizes is unknown. No base quality information exists; no much larger clone differs at one position.

What the research found in general, with its limitations: A few of the identified cytomegalovirus-associated TCR beta chains were confirmed in vitro to be specific for cytomegalovirus antigens. In both the original and validation cohorts, the classifier was reported to diagnose cytomegalovirus status with high specificity and sensitivity. A further reported finding was that TCR beta sequences accurately predicted the HLA-A and HLA-B alleles for most subjects in the first cohort. Some IMGT-functional V segments, including TRBV6-2 and TRBV6-3, could not be distinguished by the 87-base-pair reads and were therefore excluded. For the cohort, immune exposure information was limited to CMV serostatus. When HLA alleles, especially DR and DQ, strongly co-occurred, attributing TCR associations to individual alleles was difficult. A later analysis found that TCR association rates varied across HLA loci, with DRB1 alleles showing the most associated TCRs and HLA-C alleles the fewest. Linkage disequilibrium might explain the correlated functional status among segregating V segments, but an unknown experimental factor could not be excluded. A later analysis associated about 17,000 TCR beta sequences with specific HLA alleles at a false discovery rate of 0.05. Over 15 rarely observed V segments, including chromosome 9 orphons, were excluded from the earlier analysis of some 590 of the donors because counts were too low. Sequencing depth was assumed to be roughly uniform across donors in the presence/absence analyses, though that assumption may not hold. According to a later analysis, parvovirus B19, influenza, CMV and Epstein-Barr virus appeared linked to several top co-occurrence clusters. Broadly in line with IMGT annotations, most TCR beta V segments showed up in productive rearrangements about 87% or about 30% of the time in an earlier analysis of some 590 of the donors. A cluster of highly shared sequence variants was judged likely to represent a technical artifact of the sequencing pipeline. According to a later analysis, most CMV-associated TCR beta chains appeared to be HLA-restricted, and the HLA associations seemed to be driven largely by CMV exposure. Most TCR sequences were observed very rarely across donors, whereas some public TCRs were present in many individuals. In the study, some 180 TCR beta chains were listed as associated with cytomegalovirus. Because some donors lacked HLA typing at each locus, the association tests relied only on the typed subset. Compared with the approximately 720-donor mean, donors in an Asian-associated ancestry cluster had fewer N-insertions in productive TCRs, according to a later genetic analysis. Compared with equally common non-associated chains, HLA-associated TCR beta chains in a later analysis were more clonally expanded and had lower generation probabilities. A later genetic analysis associated a missense DCLRE1C variant with V-gene and J-gene trimming of TCR beta chains, and an independent cohort replicated the association. In this cohort, only TCR beta chains were sequenced, and detectable features were limited by the absence of alpha or paired-chain data. According to the authors, the approach could potentially be generalized to other disease states and immunological phenotypes.

The library was produced with the immunoSEQ multiplex PCR assay. For the multiplex PCR, a mixture combining 60 forward primers for TCR Vbeta segments and 13 reverse primers for TCR Jbeta segments was used. The CDR3 region of rearranged TCR beta genes was amplified from genomic DNA by a multiplex PCR assay. The amplified TCR beta libraries were sequenced on the Illumina HiSeq System as 87-base-pair reads. In the paper's pipeline: A later analysis tallied roughly 80 million unique TCR beta chains across the 650 to 750 repertoires, and 10 million to 11 million of those chains were shared by two or more donors. A nearest-neighbor algorithm error-corrected the raw reads and collapsed the reads into unique sequences, merging closely related sequences to remove PCR and sequencing errors. Alignment of CDR3 sequences to IMGT reference sequences was used to assign V, D and J gene segments. Each retained sequence needed at least a six-nucleotide match to both a V gene segment and a J gene segment. A rearrangement was called productive if the CDR3 had no stop codons and remained in frame with V and J, and every other rearrangement was called non-productive. CDR3 was defined according to IMGT convention as the region running from the second conserved V-encoded cysteine to the conserved J-encoded phenylalanine. Sequences without an unambiguous match to a single V gene segment were excluded from the earlier analysis of approximately 600 of the donors. In an earlier analysis of approximately 590 of the donors, V segments were called functional above 56.7% productive rearrangements and were called segregating when the between-donor standard deviation exceeded 5%. To diagnose cytomegalovirus status from the catalog of TCR beta chain sequences, a statistical classification framework was built. A later analysis assigned V and J genes by comparing TCR nucleotide sequences with IMGT/GENE-DB human TR gene sequences. In a later analysis, CDR3 sequences and most-parsimonious VDJ recombination scenarios were assigned using the TCRdist pipeline. In a later analysis, every TCR beta chain was defined by the combination of its CDR3 amino acid sequence and its V-gene family, and reads without a unique V-gene family were dropped. In a later analysis, 500 to 650 highly shared, low-generation-probability nucleotide sequences were removed to address suspected cross-contamination and a sequencing artifact. In a later analysis, a clonal expansion index for each public chain was calculated from normalized within-repertoire ranks of inferred template counts. In a later analysis, generation probabilities were computed using a VDJ recombination model fitted to out-of-frame rearrangements, and the results were checked against IGoR. Hypergeometric tests were used in a later analysis to score TCR-TCR, TCR-HLA and TCR-CMV co-occurrence, with a repertoire-size bias correction applied to the TCR pairs. False discovery rates were estimated in a later analysis by permuting HLA or CMV assignments 20 times. In a later analysis, co-occurring TCRs were grouped with DBSCAN, and TCRdist sequence similarity was added when clustering was performed within HLA-allele-positive subsets. Repertoires with fewer than 30,000 or more than 120,000 public chains, plus five repertoires with anomalous nucleotide sharing, were excluded from co-occurrence clustering. The clones in this table, taken by TCRdb from immuneACCESS, are in-frame only. Not every clone is retained; where verified, under half of the shortfall comes from an unresolved V gene, and the cause of the rest is unknown. That table is the source of V, J and clone size, and D and trimming were worked out from the DNA. For this sample the table gives approximately 210,000 clones, of which 70% to 90% were detected only once. The biggest ten clones account for about 1.7% of the sample.

Looking up the germline V gene yields CDR1 MNHEY and CDR2 SVGAGI. The junction shows trimming of 5 bases on V and 4 bases on J, and the gene matches do not reach 6 bases of it. Spanning cysteine to phenylalanine, the CDR3 consists of 14 amino acids. CDR3 DNA only is kept here, 42 bases in frame from base 1. Sequencing was performed on PBMCs. Recombination joined TRBV6-5 with TRBJ1-2, and 8 junctional nucleotides match TRBD1. The source is a woman aged 18-30 years in good health and CMV-seronegative. CDR3 loop: CASSGQGNGYGYTF. DNA sequence: TGTGCCAGCAGTGGACAGGGTAACGGCTATGGCTACACCTTC.